Listed below are T cell receptor beta chains from one sample, sequenced in a study of memory CD4+ T cells and cytomegalovirus serostatus. Measured with immunoSEQ multiplex PCR; TCRdb has only the in-frame clones, and not every one. The sample yields under 70,000 clones, about 81% seen once. The specimen was memory CD4+ T cells from blood. The receptor set was obtained from an adult in good health and CMV-seronegative. Both conserved end residues are part of each CDR3. Each record gives: clone size, D gene, J gene, V gene, CDR3 protein, CDR3 DNA. A D gene is named only where the DNA matches it firmly. Not every row has a clone size; where given, it reads once, few, many or a size class.

>-|-|TRBJ1-4|TRBV29-1
CSVAGRGYNEKLFF
TGCAGCGTTGCAGGTCGGGGATATAATGAAAAACTGTTTTTT
>once|-|TRBJ2-5|TRBV11-2
CASRGQTQETQYF
TGTGCCAGCAGAGGACAGACCCAAGAGACCCAGTACTTC
>few|TRBD2|TRBJ2-2|TRBV5-1
CASYRTRETSGELFF
TGCGCCAGCTATAGAACGCGGGAGACTTCGGGGGAGCTGTTTTTT
>-|TRBD1|TRBJ1-2|TRBV4-1
CASSQAGQGNYGYTF
TGCGCCAGCAGCCAGGCGGGACAGGGAAACTATGGCTACACCTTC
>-|-|TRBJ1-1|TRBV6-5
CASSSQWTLNTEAFF
TGTGCCAGCAGTTCTCAATGGACTTTGAACACTGAAGCTTTCTTT
>-|-|TRBJ2-7|TRBV2
CASSEWPGKVEYEQYF
TGTGCCAGCAGTGAATGGCCAGGGAAGGTCGAATACGAGCAGTACTTC
>-|-|TRBJ1-1|TRBV14
CASSQELKGDEAFF
TGTGCCAGCAGCCAAGAATTGAAAGGAGACGAAGCTTTCTTT
>once|-|TRBJ1-6|TRBV7-9
CASSLRQGPSPLHF
TGTGCCAGCAGCTTGCGCCAGGGCCCTTCACCCCTCCACTTT
>-|TRBD1|TRBJ2-7|TRBV5-1
CASSHGGTGVGEQYF
TGCGCCAGCAGCCATGGTGGGACAGGGGTGGGTGAGCAGTACTTC
>-|-|TRBJ1-6|TRBV19
CASSITSANSPLHF
TGTGCCAGTAGTATCACCTCGGCCAATTCACCCCTCCACTTT
>-|-|TRBJ1-4|TRBV4-1
CASSQFYGVNEKLFF
TGCGCCAGCAGCCAATTTTACGGCGTAAATGAAAAACTGTTTTTT
>-|-|TRBJ2-2|TRBV10-1
CASSESTLLSELFF
TGCGCCAGCAGTGAGTCGACTCTTCTAAGTGAGCTGTTTTTT
>-|-|TRBJ2-7|TRBV11-3
CASSLGGFREQYF
TGTGCCAGCAGCCTAGGGGGATTTCGGGAGCAGTACTTC
>-|TRBD2|TRBJ2-3|TRBV11-3
CASSLASGAGGDADTQYF
TGTGCCAGCAGCTTAGCGTCTGGAGCGGGAGGAGATGCAGATACGCAGTATTTT
>-|TRBD1|TRBJ2-2|TRBV7-9
CASSLGGGPGELFF
TGTGCCAGCAGCTTAGGAGGGGGCCCCGGGGAGCTGTTTTTT
>-|TRBD1|TRBJ2-7|TRBV10-3
CASRDRADDEQYF
TGTGCCAGCAGGGACAGGGCCGACGACGAGCAGTACTTC
>-|-|TRBJ2-7|TRBV7-5
CARSLGQGLDGRTEQYF
TGTGCCAGAAGCTTAGGGCAGGGACTCGACGGACGAACAGAGCAGTACTTC
>once|-|TRBJ1-3|TRBV5-4
CASSFGAPDRGNTIYF
TGTGCCAGCAGCTTTGGGGCCCCCGACAGGGGAAACACCATATATTTT
>-|-|TRBJ2-1|TRBV6-1
CASSEQRRLYNEQFF
TGTGCCAGCAGTGAACAACGGAGGCTCTACAATGAGCAGTTCTTC
>few|TRBD2|TRBJ2-1|TRBV18
CASSEGSGRASYNEQFF
TGTGCCAGCTCAGAGGGTTCTGGGAGGGCCTCTTACAATGAGCAGTTCTTC
>-|-|TRBJ1-5|TRBV5-1
CASSPNGNEGQPQHF
TGCGCCAGCAGCCCGAACGGGAATGAAGGTCAGCCCCAGCATTTT
>-|-|TRBJ2-1|TRBV9
CASSTTAGGRGEQFF
TGTGCCAGCAGCACCACGGCTGGGGGGCGGGGTGAGCAGTTCTTC
>-|-|TRBJ2-1|TRBV6-1
CASNPKGNNEQFF
TGTGCCAGCAACCCTAAGGGAAACAATGAGCAGTTCTTC
>-|TRBD2|TRBJ2-1|TRBV7-9
CASSLAETSGSRHEQFF
TGTGCCAGCAGCTTAGCCGAGACTAGCGGGAGTAGGCATGAGCAGTTCTTC
>-|-|TRBJ1-1|TRBV19
CASSIVGGPNTEAFF
TGTGCCAGTAGTATCGTGGGAGGGCCGAACACTGAAGCTTTCTTT
>-|-|TRBJ2-6|TRBV27
CASSLYTGASGANVLTF
TGTGCCAGCAGTTTATATACAGGAGCCTCTGGGGCCAACGTCCTGACTTTC
>-|TRBD2|TRBJ2-1|TRBV25-1
CASSTSGRDNEQFF
TGTGCCAGCTCGACTAGCGGGAGGGACAATGAGCAGTTCTTC
>-|TRBD1|TRBJ1-2|TRBV6-5
CASSTRGQDFVYTF
TGTGCCAGCAGCACCCGGGGACAGGATTTCGTCTACACCTTC
>-|TRBD1|TRBJ1-3|TRBV25-1
CASARGGASGNTIYF
TGTGCCAGCGCCAGGGGGGGGGCCTCTGGAAACACCATATATTTT
>once|-|TRBJ2-7|TRBV7-9
CASSRGGSTDAYEQYF
TGTGCCAGCAGCCGTGGGGGCTCGACAGACGCCTACGAGCAGTACTTC
>-|TRBD1|TRBJ2-3|TRBV7-9
CASSLLGQDTDTQYF
TGTGCCAGCAGCTTACTGGGACAGGACACAGATACGCAGTATTTT
>-|-|TRBJ1-2|TRBV6-5
CASSYEAGLGYTF
TGTGCCAGCAGTTACGAAGCTGGGCTTGGCTACACCTTC
>-|TRBD1|TRBJ2-7|TRBV11-3
CASSLSWTGDSYEQYF
TGTGCCAGCAGCTTATCCTGGACAGGGGACTCCTACGAGCAGTACTTC
>-|TRBD1|TRBJ2-7|TRBV5-4
CASSFKGAREQYF
TGTGCCAGCAGCTTCAAGGGGGCTCGGGAGCAGTACTTC
>-|-|TRBJ1-1|TRBV18
CASSPLPRTDSFNTEAFF
TGTGCCAGCTCTCCATTACCGAGGACGGACAGTTTCAACACTGAAGCTTTCTTT
>few|-|TRBJ1-1|TRBV10-3
CAISEGGTHEAFF
TGTGCCATCAGTGAGGGGGGGACCCATGAAGCTTTCTTT
>-|-|TRBJ1-1|TRBV6-6
CASWGGRLEAFF
TGTGCCAGTTGGGGCGGACGGCTTGAAGCTTTCTTT
>-|TRBD2|TRBJ2-3|TRBV7-2
CASSLGGSGTSLNTQYF
TGTGCCAGCAGCTTAGGTGGAAGTGGGACTAGCCTAAATACGCAGTATTTT
>-|TRBD1|TRBJ1-5|TRBV4-2
CASSQETGNEPQHF
TGTGCCAGCAGCCAAGAGACAGGGAATGAGCCCCAGCATTTT
>few|-|TRBJ2-3|TRBV6-6
CASSYREDTQYF
TGTGCCAGCAGTTACAGGGAAGATACGCAGTATTTT
>-|TRBD2|TRBJ2-7|TRBV6-5
CASSLPMRAGVIEQYF
TGTGCCAGCAGTTTGCCAATGCGAGCGGGAGTAATCGAGCAGTACTTC
>-|-|TRBJ2-2|TRBV18
CASSPNGLNTGELFF
TGTGCCAGCTCACCAAACGGCCTGAACACCGGGGAGCTGTTTTTT
>-|-|TRBJ2-7|TRBV27
CASSLTLTDPRYF
TGTGCCAGCAGTTTAACCCTTACCGACCCGCGGTACTTC
>-|TRBD2|TRBJ2-1|TRBV4-1
CASSQDASGRAVIPEQFF
TGCGCCAGCAGCCAAGATGCTAGCGGGAGGGCCGTCATTCCTGAGCAGTTCTTC
>-|-|TRBJ1-1|TRBV6-6
CASTRVGTEAFF
TGTGCCAGCACCAGGGTGGGCACTGAAGCTTTCTTT
>-|-|TRBJ1-1|TRBV30
CAWRIVVGTEAFF
TGTGCCTGGAGGATCGTCGTTGGCACTGAAGCTTTCTTT
>-|-|TRBJ2-7|TRBV5-1
CASRASGRAYEQYF
TGCGCCAGCAGAGCGTCAGGGCGAGCCTACGAGCAGTACTTC
>-|-|TRBJ2-3|TRBV9
CASSVDVGISTDTQYF
TGTGCCAGCAGCGTAGATGTGGGGATTAGCACAGATACGCAGTATTTT
>-|-|TRBJ1-1|TRBV7-9
CASSLGLRTQMGTEAFF
TGTGCCAGCAGCTTAGGTTTGAGGACCCAAATGGGGACTGAAGCTTTCTTT
>-|TRBD1|TRBJ2-3|TRBV5-4
CASSRDRGSDTQYF
TGTGCCAGCAGCCGGGACAGGGGCTCAGATACGCAGTATTTT
>-|-|TRBJ2-4|TRBV25-1
CASSDVPEGVRPNIQYF
TGTGCCAGCAGTGACGTACCTGAAGGGGTTCGGCCAAACATTCAGTACTTC
>-|-|TRBJ1-2|TRBV5-1
CASSLIGDNGYTF
TGCGCCAGCAGCTTGATAGGGGACAATGGCTACACCTTC
>-|-|TRBJ1-5|TRBV7-2
CASSPNWGPSNQPQHF
TGTGCCAGCAGCCCTAATTGGGGACCTAGCAATCAGCCCCAGCATTTT
>-|-|TRBJ1-3|TRBV6-1
CASSASDRSGNTIYF
TGTGCCAGCAGTGCATCAGATCGCTCTGGAAACACCATATATTTT
>-|TRBD2|TRBJ2-1|TRBV19
CASSQFLAVTQTYNEQFF
TGTGCCAGTAGTCAGTTCCTAGCGGTTACTCAAACCTACAATGAGCAGTTCTTC
>-|TRBD1|TRBJ2-7|TRBV27
CASSERGTGRKKQYF
TGTGCCAGCAGTGAAAGGGGGACAGGGCGAAAGAAGCAGTACTTC